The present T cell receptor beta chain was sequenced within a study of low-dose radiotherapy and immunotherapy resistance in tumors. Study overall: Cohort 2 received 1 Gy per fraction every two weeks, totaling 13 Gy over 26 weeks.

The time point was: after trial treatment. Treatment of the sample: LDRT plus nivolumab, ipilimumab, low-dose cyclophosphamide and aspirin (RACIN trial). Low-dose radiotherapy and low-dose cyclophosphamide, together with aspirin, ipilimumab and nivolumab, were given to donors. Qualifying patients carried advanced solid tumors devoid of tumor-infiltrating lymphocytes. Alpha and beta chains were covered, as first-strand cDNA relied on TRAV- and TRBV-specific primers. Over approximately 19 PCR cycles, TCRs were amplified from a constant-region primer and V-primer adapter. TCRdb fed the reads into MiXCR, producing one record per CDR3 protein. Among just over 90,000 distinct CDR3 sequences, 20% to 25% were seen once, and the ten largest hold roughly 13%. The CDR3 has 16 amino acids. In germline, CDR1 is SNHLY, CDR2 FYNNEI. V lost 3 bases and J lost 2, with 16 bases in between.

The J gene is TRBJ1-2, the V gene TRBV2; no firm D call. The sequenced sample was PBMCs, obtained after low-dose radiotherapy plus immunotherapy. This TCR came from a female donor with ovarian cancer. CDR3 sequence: CASSDTRPHQNYGYTF. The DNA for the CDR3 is TGTGCCAGCAGTGACACGCGGCCTCATCAGAACTATGGCTACACCTTC.